The next 20 T cell receptor beta chains were all read from a single sample in a study of T cell responses to AZD1222 COVID-19 vaccine. TCRdb's copy holds only in-frame clones and misses some; the assay was immunoSEQ multiplex PCR. The sample contains roughly 120,000 clones, 81% of which appear only once. The sequencing used peripheral blood, collected on day 0 of AZD1222 vaccination. These TCRs come from an adult in good health.

J is TRBJ1-1 and V is TRBV28, with TRBD1 identical over 8 bases. Germline V gene lookup returns CDR1 MDHEN and CDR2 SYDVKM. This CDR3 has 15 residues. The V gene end was trimmed by 1 base and the J gene end by 3 bases; junction bases not matched to a gene: 4. DNA for the CDR3: TGTGCCAGCAGTTTATACCAGGGGGCAGACACTGAAGCTTTCTTT. The encoded protein is CASSLYQGADTEAFF.

This clone was detected only once. This chain links TRBV28 with TRBJ1-1; possible D gene TRBD1, 5 bases. The CDR3 runs to 14 residues. Trimming cost V 5 bases and J 0 bases, with 10 bases left between them. Germline loops: CDR1 MDHEN, CDR2 SYDVKM. CDR3 sequence reads: CASSGDLMNTEAFF. In DNA form, the CDR3 reads TGTGCCAGCAGTGGGGACCTAATGAACACTGAAGCTTTCTTT.

The rearrangement links TRBV12-3 or TRBV12-4 to TRBJ1-5; no definite D call. The CDR3 has 13 amino acids. V shed 3 bases and J shed 6 bases, with 9 bases lying between them. CDR3 nucleotide sequence: TGTGCCAGCAGTTTTGTGGGTGGTCAGCCCCAGCATTTT. It codes for CASSFVGGQPQHF.

The rearrangement links TRBV19 to TRBJ1-2; the D gene is possibly TRBD1 (5 bases). The V end lost 6 bases, the J end lost 7 bases, and 18 bases lay between the germline ends. The CDR3 extends over 14 amino acids. CDR1 and CDR2 (germline): LNHDA, SQIVND (reference sequence). CDR3 loop: CASSPFTREGGYTF. The CDR3 DNA reads as TGTGCCAGTAGCCCCTTCACCAGGGAGGGTGGCTACACCTTC. The complete variable domain, with remaining parts taken from reference TRBV19 and TRBJ1-2, reads DGGITQSPKYLFRKEGQNVTLSCEQNLNHDAMYWYRQDPGQGLRLIYYSQIVNDFQKGDIAEGYSVSREKKESFPLTVTSAQKNPTAFYLCASSPFTREGGYTFGSGTRLTVV.

J is TRBJ2-1 and V is TRBV18; D not certain. The germline V gene has CDR1 KGHSH and CDR2 LQKENI. The CDR3 consists of 18 residues. V gave up 6 bases and J gave up 6 bases, with 27 bases separating them. This CDR3 reads CASSARAIPIRLPNEQFF. The DNA for the CDR3 is TGTGCCAGCTCGGCCCGGGCGATACCCATCCGACTCCCCAATGAGCAGTTCTTC.

The chain recombines TRBV4-3 with TRBJ1-6; D might be TRBD1 (6 bases). Germline V gives CDR1 LGHNA, CDR2 YSLEER. CDR3 length equals 15 residues. The V and J ends lost 1 base and 8 bases respectively, with 12 bases between them. The CDR3 region is CASSQVQGSDSPLHF. The DNA of the CDR3 is TGCGCCAGCAGCCAAGTACAGGGTAGCGATTCACCCCTCCACTTT.

This chain connects TRBV19 to TRBJ2-2, with 12 bases identical to TRBD2. Germline assignment: CDR1 LNHDA and CDR2 SQIVND (reference sequence). The CDR3 has 15 amino acids. V gave up 5 bases and J gave up 5 bases; unmatched junction bases: 3. The CDR3 is CASSPSGRVTGELFF. The DNA of the CDR3 is TGTGCCAGTAGTCCTAGCGGGAGGGTAACCGGGGAGCTGTTTTTT.

This sequence joins TRBV10-2 and TRBJ1-1; D not resolved. This CDR3 region has 13 residues. V lost 3 bases to trimming and J lost 0 bases, with 5 bases between them. Germline loops: CDR1 WSHSY, CDR2 SAAADI. CDR3: CASSEVVNTEAFF. CDR3 DNA sequence: TGCGCCAGCAGTGAAGTGGTGAACACTGAAGCTTTCTTT.

The genes are TRBV11-2 and TRBJ1-2, with a tentative D call TRBD1 (6 bases). The CDR3 totals 15 residues. V was pared by 5 bases and J by 4 bases, with 17 bases between. CDR1 is SGHAT and CDR2 is FQNNGV in the germline V gene. The CDR3 region is CASSVNRAGSYGYTF. For the CDR3, the DNA is TGTGCCAGCAGCGTCAACAGGGCGGGGAGCTATGGCTACACCTTC.

V is TRBV7-2 and J is TRBJ2-7; 7 bases line up with TRBD1. This CDR3 region has 15 residues. Trimming took 0 bases from V and 0 from J; bases not matched to a gene: 2. CDR1 SGHTA and CDR2 FQGNSA come from the germline V gene. CDR3 nucleotides: TGTGCCAGCAGCTTAGCGCGGACAGGCTCCTACGAGCAGTACTTC. This codes for CASSLARTGSYEQYF.

V and J are TRBV16 and TRBJ1-3; D uncertain. The CDR3 consists of 14 residues. CDR1 and CDR2 (germline): KGHSY, FQNENV. V shed 0 bases and J shed 3 bases, with 6 bases lying between them. DNA of the CDR3: TGTGCCAGCAGCCAATCCTACAGTGGAAACACCATATATTTT. Translating it yields CASSQSYSGNTIYF.

This clone was counted once. The chain links TRBV7-2 to TRBJ1-2; 9 bases agree with TRBD1. In germline, CDR1 is SGHTA, CDR2 FQGNSA. The CDR3 has 17 residues. Losses at the gene ends were 4 bases for V and 3 bases for J; bases not matched to a gene: 12. CDR3 loop: CASSSPPGTGWDYGYTF. CDR3 coding DNA: TGTGCCAGCAGCTCCCCGCCCGGGACAGGGTGGGACTATGGCTACACCTTC.

The chain carries TRBV19 and TRBJ2-7; 7 bases agree with TRBD1. Trimming cost V 3 bases and J 0 bases; bases outside gene matches: 8. The CDR3 has 16 amino acids. Looked up from germline, CDR1 is LNHDA and CDR2 is SQIVND (reference sequence). As DNA, the CDR3 is TGTGCCAGTAGTATCGGATGGACAGGTAGCTCCTACGAGCAGTACTTC. Its translation is CASSIGWTGSSYEQYF.

The chain joins TRBV5-5 to TRBJ1-6; 10 bases align to TRBD1. The length of the CDR3 is 15 residues. Losses at the gene ends were 4 bases for V and 5 bases for J; bases not matched to a gene: 3. Per germline, CDR1 SGHKS and CDR2 YYEKEE (reference sequence). CDR3 sequence reads: CASSGGQGNNSPLHF. In nucleotides, the CDR3 is TGTGCCAGCAGCGGGGGACAGGGGAATAATTCACCCCTCCACTTT.

About this clone itself: A much larger clone sits a single nucleotide away, making a read error possible. Within the sample, other DNA sequences also encode this same CDR3. This chain links TRBV2 with TRBJ1-6; D gene ambiguous. V lost 7 bases and J lost 5, with 12 bases in between. The CDR3 totals 14 residues. CDR1 and CDR2 (germline): SNHLY, FYNNEI. CDR3 in amino acids: CASILDGNNSPLHF. The CDR3 region has the DNA TGTGCCAGCATCCTCGACGGTAATAATTCACCCCTCCACTTT.

J is TRBJ1-3 and V is TRBV18; D unclear. V lost 2 bases to trimming and J lost 0 bases, with 11 bases between them. The CDR3 spans 16 residues. Germline CDR1 reads KGHSH; CDR2 reads LQKENI. The DNA for the CDR3 is TGTGCCAGCTCACCAGAAGCGCGGAACTCTGGAAACACCATATATTTT. Residues: CASSPEARNSGNTIYF. Variable domain in full (rest from reference TRBV18 and TRBJ1-3): NAGVMQNPRHLVRRRGQEARLRCSPMKGHSHVYWYRQLPEEGLKFMVYLQKENIIDESGMPKERFSAEFPKEGPSILRIQQVVRGDSAAYFCASSPEARNSGNTIYFGEGSWLTVV.

V gene TRBV11-2 combines with J gene TRBJ2-5, with unresolved D. Germline V gene lookup returns CDR1 SGHAT and CDR2 FQNNGV. CDR3 length: 14 amino acids. V shed 2 bases and J shed 5 bases, with 12 bases lying between them. CDR3 sequence (DNA): TGTGCCAGCAGCTTAACTTCCCTTGGGGAGACCCAGTACTTC. This translates into CASSLTSLGETQYF.

The chain couples TRBV5-1 to TRBJ1-1, with 10 bases fitting TRBD1. Trimming removed 6 bases from V and 5 bases from J; junction bases left unmatched: 7. The CDR3 sequence is 14 residues long. Germline lookup yields CDR1 SGHRS and CDR2 YFSETQ. CDR3 protein: CASTRTGGETEAFF. CDR3 nucleotide sequence: TGCGCCAGCACCCGGACAGGGGGAGAGACTGAAGCTTTCTTT.

V gene TRBV6-5 combines with J gene TRBJ1-6; D might be TRBD1 (6 bases). The CDR3 loop spans 14 amino acids. Germline CDR1 reads MNHEY; CDR2 reads SVGAGI. The ends were cut back, 8 bases at V and 11 bases at J, with 19 bases in the middle. CDR3 loop: CASSANRVATPLHF. Written as DNA, the CDR3 is TGTGCCAGCTCCGCGAACAGGGTGGCGACACCCCTCCACTTT.

This clone was seen just once. Other DNA sequences within the sample encode an identical CDR3. The chain combines TRBV7-2 with TRBJ2-1; D is possibly TRBD2 (7 bases). Germline assignment: CDR1 SGHTA and CDR2 FQGNSA. The CDR3 sequence is 17 residues long. V was clipped by 3 bases and J by 7 bases, with 22 bases between them. The CDR3 sequence: CASSFGGGGRGLNEQFF. Written as DNA, the CDR3 is TGTGCCAGCAGCTTTGGGGGGGGCGGGAGAGGATTGAATGAGCAGTTCTTC. The full variable domain, with the rest looked up from reference TRBV7-2 and TRBJ2-1, is GAGVSQSPSNKVTEKGKDVELRCDPISGHTALYWYRQSLGQGLEFLIYFQGNSAPDKSGLPSDRFSAERTGGSVSTLTIQRTQQEDSAVYLCASSFGGGGRGLNEQFFGPGTRLTVL.